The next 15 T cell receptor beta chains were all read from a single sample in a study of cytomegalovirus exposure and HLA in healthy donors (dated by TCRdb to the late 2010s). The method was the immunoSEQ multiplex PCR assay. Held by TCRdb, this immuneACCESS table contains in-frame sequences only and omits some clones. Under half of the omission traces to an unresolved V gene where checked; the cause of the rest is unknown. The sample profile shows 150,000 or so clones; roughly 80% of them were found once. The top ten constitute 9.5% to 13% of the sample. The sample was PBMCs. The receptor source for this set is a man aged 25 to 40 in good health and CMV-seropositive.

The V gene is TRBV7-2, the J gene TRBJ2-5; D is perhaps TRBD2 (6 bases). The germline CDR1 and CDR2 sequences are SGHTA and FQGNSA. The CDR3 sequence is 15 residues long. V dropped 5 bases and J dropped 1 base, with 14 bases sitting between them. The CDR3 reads CASSAMGGVQETQYF. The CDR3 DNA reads TGTGCCAGCAGCGCCATGGGCGGGGTCCAAGAGACCCAGTACTTC.

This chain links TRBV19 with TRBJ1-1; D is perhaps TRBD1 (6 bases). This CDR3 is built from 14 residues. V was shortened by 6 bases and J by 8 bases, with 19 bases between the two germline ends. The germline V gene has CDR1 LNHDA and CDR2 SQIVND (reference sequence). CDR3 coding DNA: TGTGCCAGTAGCATCCTCACCTCCGGGACAGAAGCTTTCTTT. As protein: CASSILTSGTEAFF.

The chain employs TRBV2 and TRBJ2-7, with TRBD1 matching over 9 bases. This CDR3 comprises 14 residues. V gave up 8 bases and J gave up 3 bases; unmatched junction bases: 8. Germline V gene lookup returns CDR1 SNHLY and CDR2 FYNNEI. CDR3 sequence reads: CASSYRTGDYEQYF. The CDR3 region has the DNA TGTGCCAGCTCCTATAGGACAGGGGACTACGAGCAGTACTTC.

In nucleotides, the CDR3 is TGCGCCAGCAGCCAAGTTTTTAGTGTCGATCCAGGAAACACCATATATTTT. This encodes CASSQVFSVDPGNTIYF. The chain joins TRBV4-1 to TRBJ1-3; D call uncertain. CDR1 and CDR2 (germline): MGHRA, YSYEKL. This CDR3 contains 17 residues. Trimming took off 1 base at V and 4 bases at J, with 17 bases between the two ends.

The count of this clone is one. The CDR3 region is CASSPSRGRNANTGELFF. The DNA for the CDR3 is TGTGCCAGCAGCCCCTCCCGCGGGAGAAATGCGAACACCGGGGAGCTGTTTTTT. The V call is TRBV9, the J call TRBJ2-2; 7 bases agree with TRBD2. Looked up from germline, CDR1 is SGDLS and CDR2 is YYNGEE. CDR3 length: 18 amino acids. With 4 bases clipped from V and 0 bases from J, the junction kept 12 bases outside the gene matches.

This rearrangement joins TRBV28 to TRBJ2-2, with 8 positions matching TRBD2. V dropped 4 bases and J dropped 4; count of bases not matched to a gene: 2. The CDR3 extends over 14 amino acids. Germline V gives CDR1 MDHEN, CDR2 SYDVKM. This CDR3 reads CASSWTSSTGELFF. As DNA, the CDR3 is TGTGCCAGCAGTTGGACTAGCAGCACCGGGGAGCTGTTTTTT.

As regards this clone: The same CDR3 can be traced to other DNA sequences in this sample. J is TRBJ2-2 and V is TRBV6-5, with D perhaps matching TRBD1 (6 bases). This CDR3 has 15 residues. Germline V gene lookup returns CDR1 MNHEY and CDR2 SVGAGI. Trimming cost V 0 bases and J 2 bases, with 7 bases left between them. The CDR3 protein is CASSYSGHNTGELFF. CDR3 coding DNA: TGTGCCAGCAGTTACTCGGGACATAACACCGGGGAGCTGTTTTTT.

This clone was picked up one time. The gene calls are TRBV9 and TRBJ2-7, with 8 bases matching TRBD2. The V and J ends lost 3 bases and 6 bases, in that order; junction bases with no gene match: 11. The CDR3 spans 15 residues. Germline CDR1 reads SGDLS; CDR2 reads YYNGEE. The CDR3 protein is CASSALEGLGTEQYF. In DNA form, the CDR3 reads TGTGCCAGCAGCGCCTTGGAGGGACTAGGCACCGAGCAGTACTTC.

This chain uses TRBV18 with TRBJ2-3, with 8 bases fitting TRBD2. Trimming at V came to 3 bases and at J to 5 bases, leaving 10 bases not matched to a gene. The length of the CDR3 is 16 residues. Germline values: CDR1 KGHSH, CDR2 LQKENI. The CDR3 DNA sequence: TGTGCCAGCTCACCCGAGCGGGAGTGGGTAAGAGATACGCAGTATTTT. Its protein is CASSPEREWVRDTQYF.

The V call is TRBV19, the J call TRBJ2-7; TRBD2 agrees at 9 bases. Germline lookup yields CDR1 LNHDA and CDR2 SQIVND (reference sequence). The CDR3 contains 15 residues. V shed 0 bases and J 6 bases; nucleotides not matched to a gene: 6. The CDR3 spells CASSIDLAGGREQYF. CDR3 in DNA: TGTGCCAGTAGTATAGATCTCGCGGGGGGGCGCGAGCAGTACTTC.

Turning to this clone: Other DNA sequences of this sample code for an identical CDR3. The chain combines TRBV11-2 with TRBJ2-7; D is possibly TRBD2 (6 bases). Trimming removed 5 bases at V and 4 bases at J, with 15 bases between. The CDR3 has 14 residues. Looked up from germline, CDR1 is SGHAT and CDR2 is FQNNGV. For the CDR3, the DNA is TGTGCCAGCAGCCCAGGGACTGGAGGTTACGAGCAGTACTTC. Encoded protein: CASSPGTGGYEQYF.

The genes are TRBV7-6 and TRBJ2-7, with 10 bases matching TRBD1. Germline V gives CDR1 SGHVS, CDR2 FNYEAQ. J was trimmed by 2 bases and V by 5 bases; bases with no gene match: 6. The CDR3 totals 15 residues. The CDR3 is CASSATGQGAYEQYF. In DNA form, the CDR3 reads TGTGCCAGCAGCGCCACCGGACAGGGGGCCTACGAGCAGTACTTC.

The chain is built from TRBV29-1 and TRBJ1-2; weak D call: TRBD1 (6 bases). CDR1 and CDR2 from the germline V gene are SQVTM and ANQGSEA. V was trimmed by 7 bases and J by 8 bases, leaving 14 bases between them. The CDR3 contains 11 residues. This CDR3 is CSAEAGAGYTF. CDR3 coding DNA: TGCAGCGCGGAAGCAGGGGCAGGCTACACCTTC.

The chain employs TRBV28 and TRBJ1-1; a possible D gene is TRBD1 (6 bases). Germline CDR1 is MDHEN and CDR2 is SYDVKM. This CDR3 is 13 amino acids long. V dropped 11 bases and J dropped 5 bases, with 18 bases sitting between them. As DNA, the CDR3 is TGTGCCTCGAGGGGGGGGCGGAGAACTGAAGCTTTCTTT. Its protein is CASRGGRRTEAFF.

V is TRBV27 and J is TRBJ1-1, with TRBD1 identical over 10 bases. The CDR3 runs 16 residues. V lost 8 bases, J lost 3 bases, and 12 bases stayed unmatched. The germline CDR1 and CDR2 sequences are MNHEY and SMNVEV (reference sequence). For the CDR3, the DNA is TGTGCCAGCCTAGTCCCGGGACAGGGGACGGACACTGAAGCTTTCTTT. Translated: CASLVPGQGTDTEAFF.